These 21 T cell receptor beta chains share one sample of origin, sequenced in a study of blood T cell repertoires in COVID-19. The protocol was immunoSEQ multiplex PCR, while the TCRdb copy is restricted to in-frame clones and leaves out a portion. This repertoire shows tens of thousands of clones, around 86% found once; its top ten account for approximately 5.4%. Sequenced material: peripheral blood. Every receptor here comes from a man aged 55 to 70 with COVID-19, enrolled during active disease.

This clone has only one observation. The J gene is TRBJ2-5, the V gene TRBV24-1; perhaps TRBD1 as D (6 bases). The length of the CDR3 is 13 residues. V lost 9 bases to trimming and J lost 2 bases, with 12 bases between them. Germline loops: CDR1 KGHDR, CDR2 SFDVKD. As DNA, the CDR3 is TGTGCCACCTCGAAAGGACAGCAAGAGACCCAGTACTTC. Translated, it gives CATSKGQQETQYF.

The genes are TRBV7-9 and TRBJ2-7; 13 nucleotides agree with TRBD2. Trimming at V came to 8 bases and at J to 5 bases, leaving 6 bases not matched to a gene. CDR1 and CDR2 from the germline V gene are SEHNR and FQNEAQ (reference sequence). CDR3 length equals 14 residues. CDR3 loop: CASRSGTSGNEQYF. CDR3 DNA: TGTGCCAGCCGTTCCGGGACTAGCGGGAACGAGCAGTACTTC.

The chain employs TRBV21-1 and TRBJ1-3. TRBV21-1 has pseudogene status. The CDR3 consists of 13 residues. The CDR3 sequence: CASRRVSGNTIYF. The CDR3 coding sequence is TGTGCCAGCAGGCGGGTCTCTGGAAACACCATATATTTT.

This chain uses TRBV18 with TRBJ1-5; 8 nucleotides align to TRBD1. V gave up 6 bases and J gave up 7 bases; unmatched junction bases: 8. The germline CDR1 and CDR2 sequences are KGHSH and LQKENI. CDR3 size: 14 residues. CDR3 residues: CASSETGDGQPQHF. The CDR3 DNA reads TGTGCCAGCTCCGAGACAGGGGACGGACAGCCCCAGCATTTT.

This chain connects TRBV24-1 to TRBJ2-1, with D uncertain. Germline values: CDR1 KGHDR, CDR2 SFDVKD. The CDR3 is made up of 12 amino acids. V was clipped by 5 bases and J by 5 bases, with 6 bases between them. CDR3 in amino acids: CATSGYNNEQFF. In nucleotides, the CDR3 is TGTGCCACCAGTGGTTACAACAATGAGCAGTTCTTC.

The chain recombines TRBV30 with TRBJ1-1, with 7 nucleotides matching TRBD1. Germline CDR1 is GTSNPN and CDR2 is SVGIG (reference sequence). J was trimmed by 6 bases and V by 4 bases; bases with no gene match: 11. The length of the CDR3 is 14 residues. The CDR3 DNA follows: TGTGCCTGGAACAGGGACAGCCGGGGGTCTGAAGCTTTCTTT. Amino acid sequence: CAWNRDSRGSEAFF.

The rearrangement joins TRBV27 to TRBJ2-3; weak D call: TRBD1 (5 bases). This CDR3 has 14 residues. Trimming removed 5 bases at V and 3 bases at J, with 12 bases between. Germline V gives CDR1 MNHEY, CDR2 SMNVEV (reference sequence). CDR3 sequence: CASSLTRDTDTQYF. CDR3 coding DNA: TGTGCCAGCAGTCTGACCAGGGATACAGATACGCAGTATTTT.

The chain combines TRBV27 with TRBJ2-2; 11 positions match TRBD2. The germline gives CDR1 MNHEY, CDR2 SMNVEV (reference sequence). The CDR3 is 17 residues long. The trim removed 6 bases at V and 4 bases at J, leaving 10 bases unmatched. Here the CDR3 DNA reads TGTGCCAGCAGGCTGACCGGGACTAGCGGCCCCACCGGGGAGCTGTTTTTT. This translates into CASRLTGTSGPTGELFF.

The gene calls are TRBV18 and TRBJ1-5; a weak D match, TRBD1 (6 bases). V shed 3 bases and J shed 6 bases, with 12 bases lying between them. The CDR3 contains 14 residues. The germline CDR1 and CDR2 sequences are KGHSH and LQKENI. The CDR3 reads CASSPYGQTQPQHF. The CDR3 nucleotides are TGTGCCAGCTCACCTTATGGACAGACTCAGCCCCAGCATTTT.

V is TRBV7-6 and J is TRBJ2-1; 8 bases are shared with TRBD2. The CDR3 is made up of 17 amino acids. CDR1 is SGHVS and CDR2 is FNYEAQ in the germline V gene. V lost 3 bases, J lost 8 bases, and 15 bases stayed unmatched. The CDR3 reads CASSFSPTGRALDEQFF. The CDR3 coding sequence is TGTGCCAGCAGCTTTTCCCCTACCGGGAGGGCCCTGGATGAGCAGTTCTTC.

The chain has TRBV4-1 and TRBJ2-7, with 11 positions matching TRBD2. V shed 1 base, J shed 5 bases, and the junction held 4 bases outside the gene matches. This CDR3 region has 15 residues. Germline V gene lookup returns CDR1 MGHRA and CDR2 YSYEKL. For the CDR3, the DNA is TGCGCCAGCAGCCAAGGTAGCGGGAGGGAGGACGAGCAGTACTTC. Its protein product is CASSQGSGREDEQYF.

The chain links TRBV3-1 (or the pseudogene TRBV3-2) to TRBJ2-6, with 8 bases matching TRBD2. The V gene end was trimmed by 1 base and the J gene end by 0 bases; junction bases not matched to a gene: 5. From germline, CDR1 is LGHDT and CDR2 YNNKEL (reference sequence). The CDR3 has 18 amino acids. The CDR3 DNA reads TGTGCCAGCAGCCAAGTGGGCGGGAGGATCTCTGGGGCCAACGTCCTGACTTTC. Amino acids: CASSQVGGRISGANVLTF.

CDR3 residues: CASSQDPGNNYGYTF. The CDR3 DNA reads as TGCGCCAGCAGCCAAGACCCGGGGAACAACTATGGCTACACCTTC. The chain combines TRBV4-1 with TRBJ1-2; unclear D gene. Trimming took off 0 bases at V and 2 bases at J, with 10 bases between the two ends. The CDR3 extends over 15 amino acids. In germline, CDR1 is MGHRA, CDR2 YSYEKL.

The chain carries TRBV11-2 and TRBJ1-1; TRBD1 matches 9 bases. V lost 5 bases, J lost 4 bases, and 11 bases stayed unmatched. This CDR3 contains 16 residues. Germline values: CDR1 SGHAT, CDR2 FQNNGV. This CDR3 is CASSQNPGQGRTEAFF. The CDR3 bases are TGTGCCAGCAGCCAGAATCCGGGACAGGGACGCACTGAAGCTTTCTTT.

The rearrangement joins TRBV7-2 to TRBJ1-2; TRBD1 matches 9 bases. J lost 1 base, V lost 0 bases, and 6 bases had no gene match. CDR3 length: 17 residues. CDR1 and CDR2 from the germline V gene are SGHTA and FQGNSA. The CDR3, as DNA: TGTGCCAGCAGCTTAGCGACAGGGGGATTCGGTAACTATGGCTACACCTTC. Translation gives CASSLATGGFGNYGYTF. Filled out from reference TRBV7-2 and TRBJ1-2, the complete variable domain reads GAGVSQSPSNKVTEKGKDVELRCDPISGHTALYWYRQSLGQGLEFLIYFQGNSAPDKSGLPSDRFSAERTGGSVSTLTIQRTQQEDSAVYLCASSLATGGFGNYGYTFGSGTRLTVV.

CDR3 bases: TGTGCCAGCAGCCCACAGGGGGCGAGCACTGAAGCTTTCTTT. Translating it yields CASSPQGASTEAFF. The rearrangement joins TRBV9 to TRBJ1-1, with TRBD1 matching 9 bases. V trimming: 4 bases; J trimming: 4 bases; junction bases outside the gene matches: 5. From germline, CDR1 is SGDLS and CDR2 YYNGEE. The CDR3 is 14 amino acids. Based on the CDR3 plus reference TRBV9 and TRBJ1-1, the full variable domain is DSGVTQTPKHLITATGQRVTLRCSPRSGDLSVYWYQQSLDQGLQFLIQYYNGEERAKGNILERFSAQQFPDLHSELNLSSLELGDSALYFCASSPQGASTEAFFGQGTRLTVV.

This clone was counted a single time. The rearrangement uses TRBV4-2 and TRBJ2-1; the D gene is possibly TRBD2 (6 bases). V was clipped by 1 base and J by 7 bases, with 17 bases between them. The length of the CDR3 is 16 residues. CDR1 is LGHNA, CDR2 YNFKEQ, per germline. The CDR3, as DNA: TGTGCCAGCAGCCAAGCCTATGGCGGGATCAGGAATGAGCAGTTCTTC. Translation gives CASSQAYGGIRNEQFF.

The V and J genes are TRBV9 and TRBJ1-4; the D is unclear. V lost 4 bases, J lost 3 bases, and 13 bases lay in between. CDR1 and CDR2 (germline): SGDLS, YYNGEE. The CDR3 runs to 15 residues. In DNA, the CDR3 is TGTGCCAGCAGCCTAAATTCGGAGGCTAATGAAAAACTGTTTTTT. Its translation: CASSLNSEANEKLFF.

The chain uses TRBV29-1 and TRBJ1-1; 7 positions match TRBD1. Germline-derived CDR1 and CDR2 are SQVTM and ANQGSEA. CDR3 length equals 12 residues. The trim removed 6 bases at V and 10 bases at J, leaving 11 bases unmatched. The CDR3 DNA is TGCAGCGTGTGGGACAGAGGGGGTGGAGCTTTCTTT. Amino acids: CSVWDRGGGAFF.

This chain joins TRBV2 and TRBJ1-1; D call uncertain. V was pared by 9 bases and J by 6 bases, with 11 bases between. In germline, CDR1 is SNHLY, CDR2 FYNNEI. The CDR3 extends over 11 amino acids. CDR3: CASDFVAEAFF. The CDR3, as DNA: TGTGCCAGTGACTTTGTGGCTGAAGCTTTCTTT.

The chain couples TRBV28 to TRBJ1-4; 8 nucleotides line up with TRBD1. Germline V gene sequence: CDR1 MDHEN, CDR2 SYDVKM. The CDR3 sequence is 13 residues long. V gave up 4 bases and J gave up 14 bases; unmatched junction bases: 9. The CDR3 loop is CASSSLIDRGLFF. CDR3 bases: TGTGCCAGCAGTTCTCTGATAGACAGGGGTCTGTTTTTT.